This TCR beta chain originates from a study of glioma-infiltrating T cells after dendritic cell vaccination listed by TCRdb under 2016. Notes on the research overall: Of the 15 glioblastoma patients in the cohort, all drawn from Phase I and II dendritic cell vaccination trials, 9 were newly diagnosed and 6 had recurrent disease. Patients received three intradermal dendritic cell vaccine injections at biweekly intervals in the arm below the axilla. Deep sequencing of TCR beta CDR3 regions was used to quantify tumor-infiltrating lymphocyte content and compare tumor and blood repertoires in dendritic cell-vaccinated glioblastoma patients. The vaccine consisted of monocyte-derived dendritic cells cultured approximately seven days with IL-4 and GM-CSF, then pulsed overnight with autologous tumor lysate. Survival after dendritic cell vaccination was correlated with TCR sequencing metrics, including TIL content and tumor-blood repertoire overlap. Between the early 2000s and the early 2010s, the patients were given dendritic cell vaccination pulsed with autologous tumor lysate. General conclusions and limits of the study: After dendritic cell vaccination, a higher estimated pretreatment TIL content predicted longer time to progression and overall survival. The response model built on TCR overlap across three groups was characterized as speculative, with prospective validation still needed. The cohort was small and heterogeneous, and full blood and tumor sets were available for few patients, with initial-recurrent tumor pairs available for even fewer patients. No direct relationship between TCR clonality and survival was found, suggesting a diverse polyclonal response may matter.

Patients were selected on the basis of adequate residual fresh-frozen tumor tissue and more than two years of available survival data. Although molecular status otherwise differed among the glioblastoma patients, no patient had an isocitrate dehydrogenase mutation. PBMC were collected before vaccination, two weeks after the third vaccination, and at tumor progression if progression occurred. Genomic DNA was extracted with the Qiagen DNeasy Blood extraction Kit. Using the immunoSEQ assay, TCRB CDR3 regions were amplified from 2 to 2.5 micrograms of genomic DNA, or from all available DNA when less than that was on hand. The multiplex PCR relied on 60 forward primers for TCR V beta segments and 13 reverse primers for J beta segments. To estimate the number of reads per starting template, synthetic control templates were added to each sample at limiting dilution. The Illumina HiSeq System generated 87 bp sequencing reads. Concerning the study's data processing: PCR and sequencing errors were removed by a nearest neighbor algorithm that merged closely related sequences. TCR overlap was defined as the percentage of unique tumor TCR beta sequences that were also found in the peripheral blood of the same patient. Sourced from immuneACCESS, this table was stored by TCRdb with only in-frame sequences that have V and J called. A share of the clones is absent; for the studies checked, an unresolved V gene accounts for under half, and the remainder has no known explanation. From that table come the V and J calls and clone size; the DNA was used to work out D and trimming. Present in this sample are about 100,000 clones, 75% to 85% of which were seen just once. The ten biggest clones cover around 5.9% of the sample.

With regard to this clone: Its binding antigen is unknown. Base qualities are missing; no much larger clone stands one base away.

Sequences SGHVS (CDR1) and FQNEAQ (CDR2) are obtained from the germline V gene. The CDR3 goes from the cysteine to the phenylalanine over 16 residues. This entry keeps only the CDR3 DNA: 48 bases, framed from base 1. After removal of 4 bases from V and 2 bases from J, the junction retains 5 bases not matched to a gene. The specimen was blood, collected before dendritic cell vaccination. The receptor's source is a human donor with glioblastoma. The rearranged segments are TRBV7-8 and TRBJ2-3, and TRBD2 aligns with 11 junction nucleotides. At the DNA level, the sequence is TGTGCCAGCAGCTGGCTAGCGGGAGGTAACACAGATACGCAGTATTTT. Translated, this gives CASSWLAGGNTDTQYF.